This T cell receptor beta chain was sequenced in a study of PD-L1 blockade in urothelial cancer. Study details: Researchers looked at the blood 3 weeks (second dose) and 6 weeks after treatment began. Blood gave a median 141,255 T cells.

Germline CDR1 is SGHVS and CDR2 is FQNEAQ. J lost 5 bases, V lost 6 bases, and 5 bases had no gene match. The CDR3 is 14 amino acids. Each PCR received spiked synthetic TCR analog templates. Profiled with immunoSEQ multiplex PCR; TCRdb holds only in-frame clones, not every one. Among tens of thousands of clones listed, roughly nine tenths were seen once. The time point was: pretreatment peripheral blood. Disease in patients was locally advanced or metastatic urothelial carcinoma. Sequenced here: PBMCs, sampled around atezolizumab (anti-PD-L1) treatment. The sequence was collected from a woman aged 55 to 70 with urothelial cancer. This chain links TRBV7-8 with TRBJ2-7; 12 nucleotides agree with TRBD2. The CDR3 DNA is TGTGCCAGCAGGTTGACTAGCGGGAGCGACGAGCAGTACTTC. Encoded protein: CASRLTSGSDEQYF.